These T cell receptor beta chains were read from a single sample in a study of human T cells and chemical hapten exposure. TCRdb re-called the RACE reads with MiXCR, one entry per CDR3 protein. The sample carries more than 300,000 distinct CDR3 sequences, 5% to 6.5% recorded once. The source was whole blood, collected in connection with sensitization to the hapten diphenylcyclopropenone (DPC). These receptors were collected from a woman between 45 and 60 years old with alopecia areata. Some clones in this sample may be carry-over from other donors' samples. Each CDR3 is given with its conserved first and last residue. A D gene is named only where the DNA matches it firmly. The size field is filled for only some rows; it gives once, few, many or a size class.

>TRBJ2-2|15|.|many|TRBV10-2
CASRNLGVATGELFF
TGCGCCAGCAGGAATTTAGGGGTCGCCACCGGGGAGCTGTTTTTT
>TRBJ2-1|14|.|.|TRBV29-1
CSVGRSGRGNEQFF
TGCAGCGTCGGAAGGTCAGGGCGTGGTAATGAGCAGTTCTTC
>TRBJ2-1|15|TRBD2|many|TRBV7-2
CASSVHPSSGNEQFF
TGTGCCAGCAGCGTCCACCCCTCTAGCGGAAATGAGCAGTTCTTC
>TRBJ1-2|17|.|many|TRBV7-9
CASSVIRGLAEFYGYTF
TGTGCCAGCAGCGTAATAAGGGGGTTGGCAGAGTTCTATGGCTACACCTTC
>TRBJ2-7|15|TRBD2|many|TRBV25-1
CASGPLAASSYEQYF
TGTGCCAGCGGTCCACTAGCGGCGAGCTCCTACGAGCAGTACTTC
>TRBJ2-4|17|TRBD2|few|TRBV2
CASRPRLAVLAKNIQYF
TGTGCCAGCAGACCCCGACTAGCGGTCCTCGCCAAAAACATTCAGTACTTC
>TRBJ2-7|15|TRBD2|few|TRBV27
CASKASGGPHYEQYF
TGTGCCAGCAAGGCAAGCGGGGGGCCCCACTACGAGCAGTACTTC
>TRBJ2-4|15|.|many|TRBV3-1
CASSQPALAKNIQYF
TGTGCCAGCAGCCAACCAGCTCTAGCCAAAAACATTCAGTACTTC
>TRBJ2-7|13|.|few|TRBV7-2
CASSEEAGYEQYF
TGTGCCAGCAGCGAGGAGGCAGGGTACGAGCAGTACTTC
>TRBJ2-1|15|TRBD2|.|TRBV7-2
CASSASSGGYNEQFF
TGTGCCAGCAGCGCGTCTAGCGGGGGTTACAATGAGCAGTTCTTC
>TRBJ2-5|11|.|.|TRBV7-2
CASSTQGPPYF
TGTGCCAGCAGCACACAGGGCCCCCCCTACTTC
>TRBJ2-6|19|TRBD1|many|TRBV6-2/TRBV6-3
CASREPGQGSKAGANVLTF
TGTGCCAGCCGGGAACCGGGACAGGGGTCTAAGGCTGGGGCCAACGTCCTGACTTTC
>TRBJ2-5|17|TRBD2|few|TRBV6-2/TRBV6-3
CASSFEQARGREETQYF
TGTGCCAGCAGTTTCGAACAGGCCCGCGGGAGAGAGGAGACCCAGTACTTC
>TRBJ1-1|12|TRBD1|many|TRBV29-1
CSGGQKNTEAFF
TGCAGCGGGGGACAGAAGAACACTGAAGCTTTCTTT
>TRBJ2-5|14|.|many|TRBV2
CASSDNNLGETQYF
TGTGCCAGCTCAGATAACAACCTGGGAGAGACCCAGTACTTC
>TRBJ2-1|13|.|many|TRBV9
CASSAGQWNEQFF
TGTGCCAGCAGCGCCGGACAGTGGAATGAGCAGTTCTTC
>TRBJ1-1|13|.|few|TRBV14
CASSWGGYTEAFF
TGTGCCAGCAGCTGGGGGGGCTACACTGAAGCTTTCTTT
>TRBJ1-3|17|.|.|TRBV7-2
CASSPNAWEDSGNTIYF
TGTGCCAGCAGCCCCAATGCTTGGGAGGACTCTGGAAACACCATATATTTT
>TRBJ2-2|16|.|few|TRBV24-1
CATSDPREDITGELFF
TGTGCCACCAGTGACCCGAGGGAGGATATCACCGGGGAGCTGTTTTTT
>TRBJ2-3|15|.|.|TRBV12-5
CASGLEYRVQDTQYF
TGTGCTAGTGGTTTGGAATACAGGGTTCAAGATACGCAGTATTTT
>TRBJ2-7|12|.|many|TRBV6-2/TRBV6-3
CASSTASYEQYF
TGTGCCAGCAGTACCGCCTCCTACGAGCAGTACTTC
>TRBJ1-2|12|TRBD1|few|TRBV29-1
CSVAGQFYGYTF
TGCAGCGTTGCGGGACAGTTCTATGGCTACACCTTC